This T cell receptor beta chain was observed in a study of cytomegalovirus exposure and HLA in healthy donors. Study in general: Early released data comprised tens of millions of unique TCRs from HLA-typed donors.

V lost 2 bases, J lost 1 base, and 8 bases lay in between. The CDR3 runs to 14 residues. Germline V gene data show CDR1 as MNHEY and CDR2 as SMNVEV (reference sequence). Study-wide points: For most TCR beta V segments, an earlier analysis put the productive rate at about 87% or about 30% of the time. Clonal expansion was found to be greater in HLA-associated TCR beta chains than in equally common others in a later analysis. For TCR beta chains, V- and J-gene trimming was later linked to a missense DCLRE1C variant.

PCR used 60 Vbeta primers and 13 Jbeta primers. Some clones are missing from TCRdb's copy, which holds only in-frame ones; the method was immunoSEQ multiplex PCR. Of 85,000 to 120,000 clones in the sample, approximately 80% were seen once. Worth noting for this clone: Its antigen is still unknown.

The sequence was collected from a male donor in good health and CMV-seropositive. This chain links TRBV27 with TRBJ1-1; D is unresolved. Sequences were obtained from PBMCs. The CDR3 coding sequence is TGTGCCAGCAGTTTACTGGCAGGGAACACTGAAGCTTTCTTT. Translated, it gives CASSLLAGNTEAFF.